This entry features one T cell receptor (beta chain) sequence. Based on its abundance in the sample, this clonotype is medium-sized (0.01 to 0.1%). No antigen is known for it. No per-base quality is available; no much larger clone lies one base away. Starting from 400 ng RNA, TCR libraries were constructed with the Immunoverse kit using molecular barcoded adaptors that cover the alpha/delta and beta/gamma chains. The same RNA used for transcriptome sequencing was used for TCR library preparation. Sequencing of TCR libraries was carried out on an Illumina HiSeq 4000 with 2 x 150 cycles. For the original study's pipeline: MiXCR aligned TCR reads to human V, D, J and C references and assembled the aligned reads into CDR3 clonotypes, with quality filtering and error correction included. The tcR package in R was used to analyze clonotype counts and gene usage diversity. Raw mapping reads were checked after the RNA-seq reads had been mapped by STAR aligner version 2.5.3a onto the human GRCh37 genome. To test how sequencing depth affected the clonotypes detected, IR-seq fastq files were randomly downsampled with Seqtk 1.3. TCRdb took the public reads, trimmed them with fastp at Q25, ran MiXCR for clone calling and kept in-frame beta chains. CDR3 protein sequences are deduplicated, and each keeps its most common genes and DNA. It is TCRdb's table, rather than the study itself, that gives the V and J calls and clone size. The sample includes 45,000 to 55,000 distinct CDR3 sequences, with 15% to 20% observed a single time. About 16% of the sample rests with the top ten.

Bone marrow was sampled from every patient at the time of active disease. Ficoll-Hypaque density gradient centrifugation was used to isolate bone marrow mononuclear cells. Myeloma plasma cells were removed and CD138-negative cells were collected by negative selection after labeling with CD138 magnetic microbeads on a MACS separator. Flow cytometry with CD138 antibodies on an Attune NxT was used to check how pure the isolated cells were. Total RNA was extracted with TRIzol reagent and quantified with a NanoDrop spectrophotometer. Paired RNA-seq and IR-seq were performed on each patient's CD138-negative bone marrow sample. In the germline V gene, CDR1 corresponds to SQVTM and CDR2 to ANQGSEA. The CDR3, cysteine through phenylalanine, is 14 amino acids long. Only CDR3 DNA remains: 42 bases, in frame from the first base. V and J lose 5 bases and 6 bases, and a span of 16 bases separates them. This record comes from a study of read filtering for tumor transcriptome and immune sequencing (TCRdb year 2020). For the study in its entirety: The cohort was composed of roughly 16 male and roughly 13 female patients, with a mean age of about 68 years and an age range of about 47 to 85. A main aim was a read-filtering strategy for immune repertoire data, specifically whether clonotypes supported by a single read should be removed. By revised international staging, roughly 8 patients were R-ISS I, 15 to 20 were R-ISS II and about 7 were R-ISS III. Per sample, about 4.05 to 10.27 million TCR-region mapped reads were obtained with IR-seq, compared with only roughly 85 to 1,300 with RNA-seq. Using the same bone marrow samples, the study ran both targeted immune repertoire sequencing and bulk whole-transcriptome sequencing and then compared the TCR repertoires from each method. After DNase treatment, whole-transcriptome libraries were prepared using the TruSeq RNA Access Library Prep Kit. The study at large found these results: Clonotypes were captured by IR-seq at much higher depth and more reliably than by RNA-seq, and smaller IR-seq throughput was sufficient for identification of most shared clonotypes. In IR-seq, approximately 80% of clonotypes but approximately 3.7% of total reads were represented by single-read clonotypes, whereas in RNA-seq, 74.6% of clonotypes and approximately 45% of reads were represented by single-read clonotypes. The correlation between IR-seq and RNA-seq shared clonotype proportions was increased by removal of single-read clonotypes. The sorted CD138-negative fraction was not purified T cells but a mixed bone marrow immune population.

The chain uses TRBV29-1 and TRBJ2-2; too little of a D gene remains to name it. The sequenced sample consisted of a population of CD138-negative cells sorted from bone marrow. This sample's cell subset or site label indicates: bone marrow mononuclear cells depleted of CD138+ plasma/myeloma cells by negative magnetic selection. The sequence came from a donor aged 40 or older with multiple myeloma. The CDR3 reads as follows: CSVWVLDSPGELFF. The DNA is TGCAGCGTTTGGGTGCTTGACTCCCCCGGGGAGCTGTTTTTT.